These T cell receptor beta chains were read from a single sample in a study of CD8 T cells in ankylosing spondylitis. MiXCR was run by TCRdb on the 5' RACE reads, yielding one entry per CDR3 protein. This repertoire shows a few hundred thousand distinct CDR3 sequences, about a sixth found once; its top ten account for around 33%. Sequenced material: blood, either unsorted or a sorted T cell fraction (not recorded which). These receptors all stem from a male donor with ankylosing spondylitis or in good health (not recorded which). Each CDR3 is given with its conserved first and last residue. D genes are given only for firm matches. Size tells how often a clone was seen (once, few, many) or the class of an expanded clone, and some rows leave it out.

>TRBV10-3|TRBJ2-1|TRBD2|-
CAISEGGTSGSPYNEQFF
TGTGCCATCAGTGAGGGGGGGACTAGCGGGAGTCCCTACAATGAGCAGTTCTTC
>TRBV10-2|TRBJ2-7|TRBD1|-
CASSEQGASSYEQYF
TGCGCCAGCAGTGAACAGGGGGCCAGCTCCTACGAGCAGTACTTC
>TRBV9|TRBJ2-5|TRBD1|many
CASSRQGERETQYF
TGTGCCAGCAGCCGACAGGGCGAGAGAGAGACCCAGTACTTC
>TRBV7-2|TRBJ2-7|-|-
CASSPWRGPPYEQYF
TGTGCCAGCAGCCCGTGGCGGGGTCCTCCCTACGAGCAGTACTTC
>TRBV3-1|TRBJ1-2|TRBD1|-
CASSHYLGTGGSLYGYTF
TGTGCCAGCAGCCACTATCTAGGGACAGGGGGCTCTCTCTATGGCTACACCTTC
>TRBV3-1|TRBJ2-1|-|-
CASSQGGLPYNEQFF
TGTGCCAGCAGCCAAGGGGGACTTCCATACAATGAGCAGTTCTTC
>TRBV9|TRBJ2-5|TRBD1|-
CASSVDREHETQYF
TGTGCCAGCAGCGTGGACAGGGAGCATGAGACCCAGTACTTC
>TRBV29-1|TRBJ1-4|-|few
CSVEEGRGEKLFF
TGCAGCGTTGAGGAGGGGAGGGGTGAAAAACTGTTTTTT
>TRBV6-1|TRBJ2-3|-|many
CASSPSGSTDTQYF
TGTGCCAGCAGTCCGAGCGGGAGCACAGATACGCAGTATTTT
>TRBV7-9|TRBJ2-4|-|few
CASSGPGAKNIQYF
TGTGCCAGCAGCGGGCCTGGAGCCAAAAACATTCAGTACTTC
>TRBV7-3|TRBJ2-2|-|-
CASSLSPVNTGELFF
TGTGCCAGCAGCTTATCGCCCGTCAACACCGGGGAGCTGTTTTTT
>TRBV4-3|TRBJ2-1|TRBD1|-
CASSHGVDRVSYNEQLF
TGCGCCAGCAGCCATGGGGTTGACAGGGTGTCTTACAATGAGCAGCTCTTC
>TRBV5-5|TRBJ2-1|-|-
CASSLLGAYTEQFF
TGTGCCAGCAGCTTGTTAGGGGCCTATACCGAGCAGTTCTTC
>TRBV29-1|TRBJ2-3|TRBD1|few
CSVEGGQGADTQYF
TGCAGCGTTGAAGGGGGACAGGGGGCAGATACGCAGTATTTT
>TRBV29-1|TRBJ2-3|TRBD1|-
CSVKGGSTDTQYF
TGCAGCGTTAAAGGGGGCAGCACAGATACGCAGTATTTT
>TRBV5-1|TRBJ2-7|TRBD1|-
CASSRWDSYEQYF
TGCGCCAGCAGCCGATGGGACAGCTACGAGCAGTACTTC
>TRBV29-1|TRBJ2-7|-|-
CSVEIRGGSYEQYF
TGCAGCGTTGAGATCCGAGGCGGCTCCTACGAGCAGTACTTC
>TRBV7-8|TRBJ2-1|TRBD1|many
CASSSRDRAYNEQFF
TGTGCCAGCAGCTCCCGGGACAGGGCTTACAATGAGCAGTTCTTC
>TRBV5-1|TRBJ2-4|TRBD1|-
CASSLGQGAGSNIQYF
TGCGCCAGCAGCTTGGGACAGGGGGCGGGAAGCAACATTCAGTACTTC
>TRBV6-2/TRBV6-3|TRBJ2-7|TRBD2|-
CASSTPGLGSSYEQYF
TGTGCCAGCAGTACACCGGGACTAGGAAGCTCCTACGAGCAGTACTTC
>TRBV10-3|TRBJ2-7|TRBD1|-
CAISEGTGWYEQYF
TGTGCCATCAGTGAAGGGACAGGGTGGTACGAGCAGTACTTC
>TRBV29-1|TRBJ2-1|TRBD2|few
CSVEGTSELNEQFF
TGCAGCGTTGAAGGGACTAGCGAACTTAATGAGCAGTTCTTC
>TRBV9|TRBJ1-1|-|-
CASSPRNMNTEAFF
TGTGCCAGCAGCCCCCGAAACATGAACACTGAAGCTTTCTTT
>TRBV29-1|TRBJ2-5|-|-
CSVDPGRGDETQYF
TGCAGCGTTGATCCCGGCAGGGGGGATGAGACCCAGTACTTC
>TRBV24-1|TRBJ2-1|-|-
CATSDRGPDNEQFF
TGTGCCACCAGTGATCGGGGGCCGGACAATGAGCAGTTCTTC
>TRBV5-1|TRBJ2-1|-|-
CASSLWATAVPYNEQFF
TGCGCCAGCAGCTTGTGGGCAACGGCGGTCCCCTACAATGAGCAGTTCTTC
>TRBV29-1|TRBJ2-2|-|-
CSSRAVNTGELFF
TGCAGCTCCCGCGCGGTTAACACCGGGGAGCTGTTTTTT
>TRBV29-1|TRBJ2-1|-|many
CSVYASYNEQFF
TGCAGCGTTTACGCTTCCTACAATGAGCAGTTCTTC
>TRBV3-1|TRBJ2-1|TRBD2|-
CASSQGVAGDEQFF
TGTGCCAGCAGCCAAGGAGTAGCGGGAGATGAGCAGTTCTTC
>TRBV5-5|TRBJ2-1|-|-
CASSLSLTEQFF
TGTGCCAGCAGCTTGTCCCTCACTGAGCAGTTCTTC
>TRBV7-2|TRBJ2-7|TRBD2|-
CASSTPGLAGLGQYF
TGTGCCAGCAGCACTCCGGGACTAGCGGGGCTTGGGCAGTACTTC
>TRBV20-1|TRBJ1-6|TRBD1|-
CSAISGTGNINSPLHF
TGCAGTGCTATATCCGGGACAGGGAATATTAATTCACCCCTCCACTTT
>TRBV29-1|TRBJ2-7|-|-
CSVKGWGPQTYEQYF
TGCAGCGTCAAAGGGTGGGGACCACAAACCTACGAGCAGTACTTC
>TRBV7-6|TRBJ2-3|-|many
CASSLGGAGTDTQYF
TGTGCCAGCAGCTTAGGTGGAGCGGGCACAGATACGCAGTATTTT
>TRBV29-1|TRBJ2-1|-|-
CSVMAGDYNEQFF
TGCAGCGTGATGGCAGGGGATTACAATGAGCAGTTCTTC
>TRBV5-1|TRBJ1-2|TRBD1|few
CASSLPGQAVDGYTF
TGCGCCAGCAGCTTACCGGGACAGGCAGTGGATGGCTACACCTTC
>TRBV12-3/TRBV12-4|TRBJ1-1|TRBD1|-
CASSTRDRMNTEAFF
TGTGCCAGCAGCACGAGGGACAGAATGAACACTGAAGCTTTCTTT
>TRBV12-3/TRBV12-4|TRBJ1-5|-|many
CASSLTGSNQPQHF
TGTGCCAGCAGTCTTACCGGTAGCAATCAGCCCCAGCATTTT
>TRBV28|TRBJ2-1|-|few
CASSSRGQSNEQFF
TGTGCCAGCAGCTCACGAGGACAGTCCAATGAGCAGTTCTTC
>TRBV5-1|TRBJ2-1|TRBD1|-
CASSFTPGGGNEQFF
TGCGCCAGCAGCTTTACCCCAGGGGGCGGCAATGAGCAGTTCTTC
>TRBV27|TRBJ2-7|-|-
CASSFAGRHYEQYF
TGTGCCAGCAGTTTTGCGGGGAGGCACTACGAGCAGTACTTC
>TRBV29-1|TRBJ2-7|-|many
CSVRDNSYEQYF
TGCAGCGTCCGGGACAACTCCTACGAGCAGTACTTC
>TRBV19|TRBJ2-3|-|-
CASSIGVGGGGTDTQYF
TGTGCCAGTAGTATTGGGGTTGGGGGAGGAGGCACAGATACGCAGTATTTT
>TRBV7-3|TRBJ2-3|-|few
CASSLMSTDTQYF
TGTGCCAGCAGCTTAATGAGCACAGATACGCAGTATTTT
>TRBV5-1|TRBJ2-5|-|-
CASSLGVGLQETQYF
TGCGCCAGCAGCTTGGGTGTAGGACTCCAAGAGACCCAGTACTTC
>TRBV29-1|TRBJ2-1|-|-
CSAAAPYQGEQFF
TGCAGCGCTGCCGCTCCGTACCAGGGGGAGCAGTTCTTC
>TRBV12-3/TRBV12-4|TRBJ2-7|-|many
CASSFGGTIYEQYF
TGTGCCAGCAGTTTCGGGGGAACCATATACGAGCAGTACTTC
>TRBV9|TRBJ2-7|-|few
CASSVDVSFHEQYF
TGTGCCAGCAGCGTAGATGTGTCGTTCCACGAGCAGTACTTC
>TRBV20-1|TRBJ2-1|-|-
CSASQDGGTRYNEQFF
TGCAGTGCTAGTCAGGATGGCGGGACGCGCTACAATGAGCAGTTCTTC
>TRBV6-1|TRBJ1-4|-|-
CGSAGFNEKLFF
TGTGGATCAGCAGGTTTTAATGAAAAACTGTTTTTT
>TRBV15|TRBJ2-1|TRBD2|-
CATSRDWAGGINNEQFF
TGTGCCACCAGCAGAGATTGGGCGGGAGGGATTAACAATGAGCAGTTCTTC
>TRBV11-2|TRBJ2-2|-|-
CASSGWGAVNTGELFF
TGTGCCAGCAGCGGGTGGGGGGCGGTGAACACCGGGGAGCTGTTTTTT